A selection of T cell receptor beta chains follows, all from one sample in a study of regulatory T cells in long-lasting Graves disease. One entry per CDR3 protein, called by TCRdb with MiXCR from the multiplex PCR reads. The sample gives hundreds of thousands of distinct CDR3 sequences, about 15% of which show up once; around 12% is in the top ten. A further study also used this sample, focusing on T cells in Graves' hyperthyroidism and ophthalmopathy.

The sequenced sample was peripheral blood mononuclear cells (PBMCs), obtained at new diagnosis, from a patient treated with antithyroid drugs. These receptor sequences come from a man between 18 and 29 years old with Graves disease. CDR3s include the opening cysteine and the closing phenylalanine or tryptophan. The order of the fields is J gene, V gene, clone size, D gene, CDR3 DNA, CDR3 protein. D genes are given only for firm matches. Clone size appears in some rows only: once, few, many, or a class for an expanded clone.

TRBJ2-7 TRBV20-1 . . TGCAGTGCCTTTCTCGGGCAGGAGTTTCGTGAGCAGTACTTC CSAFLGQEFREQYF
TRBJ2-7 TRBV20-1 . . TGCAGTGCTAGAGACGCCTACGAGCAGTACTTC CSARDAYEQYF
TRBJ1-2 TRBV6-1 . . TGTGCCAGCTCGTCCGAAGTGGAGCCCTATGGCTACACCTTC CASSSEVEPYGYTF
TRBJ2-1 TRBV27 . . TGTGCCAGCAGTTTAAACACTGGACCGATGAGCTCCTACAATGAGCAGTTCTTC CASSLNTGPMSSYNEQFF
TRBJ2-1 TRBV20-1 . TRBD1 TGCAGTGCCCTTTGGACAGGGGAATTCAATGAGCAGTTCTTC CSALWTGEFNEQFF
TRBJ1-3 TRBV6-1 . . TGTGCCAGCAGAAGTAGCTCTGGAAACACCATATATTTT CASRSSSGNTIYF
TRBJ1-1 TRBV5-6 few . TGTGCCAGCAGCTTGGGGCAGGCCTTGATGAACACTGAAGCTTTCTTT CASSLGQALMNTEAFF
TRBJ2-7 TRBV27 many . TGTGCCAGCAGTAGGACAAGCCACTACGAGCAGTACTTC CASSRTSHYEQYF
TRBJ2-1 TRBV5-6 few TRBD2 TGTGCCAGCAGCCAGACTAGCGGGCTCTACAATGAGCAGTTCTTC CASSQTSGLYNEQFF
TRBJ2-7 TRBV6-2/TRBV6-3 . . TGTGCCAGCCGGACGACCTCCGAGCAGTACTTC CASRTTSEQYF
TRBJ2-7 TRBV6-1 many TRBD2 TGTGCCAGCAGTGAAAGGCTAGCGGGAAACTACGAGCAGTACTTC CASSERLAGNYEQYF
TRBJ2-5 TRBV13 . TRBD2 TGTGCCAGCAGCTCTAGACTAGCGGGAGGGCATGAGACCCAGTACTTC CASSSRLAGGHETQYF
TRBJ1-4 TRBV7-9 many . TGTGCCAGCAGCTCACAAAGCGGGGTTGGTGAAAAACTGTTTTTT CASSSQSGVGEKLFF
TRBJ1-3 TRBV6-1 few . TGTGCCAGCAGTAAGGGGGGGTCGGGATCTCTTGGAAACACCATATATTTT CASSKGGSGSLGNTIYF
TRBJ1-5 TRBV19 once . TGTGCCAGTAGTTATGTACGGGACCTAAATCAGCCCCAGCATTTT CASSYVRDLNQPQHF
TRBJ2-7 TRBV27 many TRBD1 TGTGCCAGCAGACCGACAGGGGGTTCCTACGAGCAGTACTTC CASRPTGGSYEQYF
TRBJ1-1 TRBV5-1 . . TGCGCCAGCACTTCTTGGGCCCTCGGCGTGACTGAAGCTTTCTTT CASTSWALGVTEAFF
TRBJ2-7 TRBV28 many . TGTGCCAGCAGTTTATCCCGCCTGGGGTCCCGGCAATCCTACGAGCAGTACTTC CASSLSRLGSRQSYEQYF
TRBJ2-1 TRBV18 . . TGTGCCAGCTCACCACAACAGCTTAATGAGCAGTTCTTC CASSPQQLNEQFF
TRBJ2-7 TRBV30 many TRBD1 TGTGCCTGGAGTCGGGACAGGGGAACCTACGAGCAGTACTTC CAWSRDRGTYEQYF
TRBJ2-7 TRBV7-3 many . TGTGCCAGCAGCTTAAAAGCGATGGGGGACCACGAGCAGTACTTC CASSLKAMGDHEQYF
TRBJ2-7 TRBV7-9 many TRBD1 TGTGCCAGCAGCTCCCTCAGCCTTGGCAGGGGGCAGACCTACGAGCAGTACTTC CASSSLSLGRGQTYEQYF
TRBJ1-2 TRBV4-2 . . TGTGCCAGCAGCCCGGGGGCGGGACCCTATGGCTACACCTTC CASSPGAGPYGYTF
TRBJ2-2 TRBV28 many TRBD2 TGTGCCAGCAGTCCTAATAGCGGGAGGGTCCCCGGGGAGCTGTTTTTT CASSPNSGRVPGELFF
TRBJ2-7 TRBV10-3 . TRBD1 TGTGCCATCAGTGGAGCTGGACAGGGCTACGAGCAGTACTTC CAISGAGQGYEQYF
TRBJ2-1 TRBV11-2 . . TGTGCCAGCAGCCCCTCCCGGGGGAGCTTTGACAATGAGCAGTTCTTC CASSPSRGSFDNEQFF
TRBJ2-1 TRBV20-1 . . TGCAGTGCTAGAGATCGGGGTGCGGGACGGAATCCGACCTACAATGAGCAGTTCTTC CSARDRGAGRNPTYNEQFF
TRBJ1-3 TRBV30 many . TGTGCCTGGAGTGTTGGGGGTGCTGGAAACACCATATATTTT CAWSVGGAGNTIYF
TRBJ2-1 TRBV12-3/TRBV12-4 many . TGTGCCAGCAGTGTAGCAAATCCCTCCTACAATGAGCAGTTCTTC CASSVANPSYNEQFF
TRBJ2-7 TRBV19 . TRBD1 TGTGCCAGTAGTATCGACAGGGGGTTTTTTTACGAGCAGTACTTC CASSIDRGFFYEQYF
TRBJ2-2 TRBV28 few . TGTGCCAGCAGTTCAACCGCGGGGGCCTCGGGCACCGGGGAGCTGTTTTTT CASSSTAGASGTGELFF
TRBJ1-1 TRBV30 once TRBD1 TGTGCCTGGAGTATAGACAGGGACACTGAAGCTTTCTTT CAWSIDRDTEAFF
TRBJ1-5 TRBV30 many . TGTGCCTGGGGGGGGTACAATCAGCCCCAGCATTTT CAWGGYNQPQHF
TRBJ1-4 TRBV25-1 . . TGTGCCAGCAGCGCCGCAGGCGGACTGGGGGAAAAACTGTTTTTT CASSAAGGLGEKLFF
TRBJ1-4 TRBV6-2/TRBV6-3 many . TGTGCCAGCAGTTCTCCAGCAGTGGGGTATGAAAAACTGTTTTTT CASSSPAVGYEKLFF
TRBJ1-5 TRBV28 many TRBD1 TGTGCCAGCAGGATGGGACAGGGGGAACTTCAGCCCCAGCATTTT CASRMGQGELQPQHF
TRBJ2-1 TRBV27 many . TGTGCCAGCAGTTGGTTTCAGAGCTCCTACAATGAGCAGTTCTTC CASSWFQSSYNEQFF
TRBJ2-5 TRBV6-1 many TRBD1 TGTGCCAGCAGTACCGGGGGACAGGGGAGGGAGACCCAGTACTTC CASSTGGQGRETQYF
TRBJ2-1 TRBV2 many TRBD2 TGTGCCAGCGCCCCACTAGCGGGAGACTACAATGAGCAGTTCTTC CASAPLAGDYNEQFF